The 14 T cell receptor beta chains in this list originate from one sample, sequenced in a study of T cell responses to AZD1222 COVID-19 vaccine. Sequencing used immunoSEQ multiplex PCR; TCRdb keeps in-frame clones, though not all of them. The sample contains over 100,000 clones, 85% to 90% of which appear only once. The sequencing here drew on peripheral blood, taken on day 0 of AZD1222 vaccination. The receptors stem from an adult in good health.

The rearrangement joins TRBV5-6 to TRBJ1-2; a possible D gene is TRBD1 (5 bases). Trimming took 2 bases from V and 8 from J, leaving 16 bases between them. From germline, CDR1 is SGHDT and CDR2 YYEEEE. This CDR3 contains 14 residues. The CDR3, as DNA: TGTGCCAGCAGCTTTGAGGGTGCTGGGGACGGCTACACCTTC. As protein: CASSFEGAGDGYTF.

The chain joins TRBV12-3 or TRBV12-4 to TRBJ1-2, with TRBD1 matching over 9 bases. The CDR3 is 13 amino acids. V was clipped by 6 bases and J by 2 bases; unmatched bases: 1. Here the CDR3 DNA reads TGTGCCAGCAGACAGGGGGCAAACTATGGCTACACCTTC. This codes for CASRQGANYGYTF.

The rearrangement uses TRBV7-2 and TRBJ1-2; TRBD1 might be the D (6 bases). The length of the CDR3 is 13 residues. V was trimmed by 5 bases and J by 4 bases, leaving 11 bases between them. The germline gives CDR1 SGHTA, CDR2 FQGNSA. CDR3 region: CASSPQGFYGYTF. The DNA for the CDR3 is TGTGCCAGCAGCCCGCAGGGGTTCTATGGCTACACCTTC.

This clone was recorded once. The chain uses TRBV7-2 and TRBJ1-5, with TRBD1 matching over 8 bases. V trimming: 5 bases; J trimming: 9 bases; junction bases outside the gene matches: 9. The CDR3 is made up of 14 amino acids. Per the germline V gene, CDR1 is SGHTA and CDR2 is FQGNSA. The CDR3 region has the DNA TGTGCCAGCAGCACGGGACAGGCCCCCAGGCCCCAGCATTTT. It specifies CASSTGQAPRPQHF.

J is TRBJ2-1 and V is TRBV7-9; no definite D call. This CDR3 is built from 12 residues. Per germline, CDR1 SEHNR and CDR2 FQNEAQ (reference sequence). V gave up 5 bases and J gave up 8 bases, with 10 bases separating them. CDR3 protein: CASSPGSDEQFF. CDR3 DNA sequence: TGTGCCAGCAGCCCTGGGTCGGATGAGCAGTTCTTC. The variable domain in full, with the rest retrieved from reference TRBV7-9 and TRBJ2-1, is DTGVSQNPRHKITKRGQNVTFRCDPISEHNRLYWYRQTLGQGPEFLTYFQNEAQLEKSRLLSDRFSAERPKGSFSTLEIQRTEQGDSAMYLCASSPGSDEQFFGPGTRLTVL.

The gene calls are TRBV9 and TRBJ2-1; the D gene could be TRBD1 or TRBD2 (6 bases each). Trimming removed 4 bases from V and 3 bases from J, with 14 bases in between. The length of the CDR3 is 15 residues. Germline V gene data show CDR1 as SGDLS and CDR2 as YYNGEE. CDR3 DNA sequence: TGTGCCAGCAGCCCTGAGGGGGGCAGCTACAATGAGCAGTTCTTC. Encoded protein: CASSPEGGSYNEQFF. Using reference TRBV9 and TRBJ2-1 for the parts outside the CDR3, the full variable domain is DSGVTQTPKHLITATGQRVTLRCSPRSGDLSVYWYQQSLDQGLQFLIQYYNGEERAKGNILERFSAQQFPDLHSELNLSSLELGDSALYFCASSPEGGSYNEQFFGPGTRLTVL.

The chain links TRBV27 to TRBJ1-1; D is ambiguous. The CDR3 spans 15 residues. Deletions cut 0 bases from V and 1 base from J, with 9 bases between. The germline V gene encodes CDR1 MNHEY and CDR2 SMNVEV (reference sequence). The CDR3 DNA sequence: TGTGCCAGCAGTTTATCGAGGTGGGGGAACACTGAAGCTTTCTTT. Translation: CASSLSRWGNTEAFF.

V usage is TRBV7-2 and J usage is TRBJ2-7; the D gene is possibly TRBD2 (5 bases). CDR1 SGHTA and CDR2 FQGNSA come from the germline V gene. The CDR3 length is 13 residues. V lost 1 base and J lost 5, with 9 bases in between. DNA for the CDR3: TGTGCCAGCAGCTTAGTAAGGCGGGACGAGCAGTACTTC. Encoded protein: CASSLVRRDEQYF.

The chain employs TRBV4-3 and TRBJ2-5, with 11 bases fitting TRBD2. The CDR3 covers 16 residues. V gave up 4 bases and J gave up 5 bases; unmatched junction bases: 9. CDR1 and CDR2 (germline): LGHNA, YSLEER. The chain's CDR3 is CASSLSTTSGTETQYF. For the CDR3, the DNA is TGCGCCAGCAGCCTTTCCACGACTAGCGGGACGGAGACCCAGTACTTC.

This clone was recorded only once. The chain is built from TRBV19 and TRBJ1-6; the match to TRBD1 covers 7 bases. The CDR3 has 16 amino acids. Germline V gene data show CDR1 as LNHDA and CDR2 as SQIVND (reference sequence). The junction had 11 bases not matched to a gene; V was cut back by 6 bases and J by 6 bases. DNA of the CDR3: TGTGCCAGTAGGTCAACAGGGGCCCTAGTTAATTCACCCCTCCACTTT. Translating it yields CASRSTGALVNSPLHF.

This chain's CDR3 is CASSPGTVDDTQYF. Written as DNA, the CDR3 is TGTGCCAGCAGCCCAGGGACTGTCGATGATACGCAGTATTTT. J is TRBJ2-3 and V is TRBV5-4; possible D gene TRBD2, 6 bases. Trimming took 4 bases from V and 6 from J, leaving 15 bases between them. CDR3 length: 14 amino acids. Germline CDR1 SGHNT, CDR2 YYREEE (reference sequence). Combining the CDR3 with reference TRBV5-4 and TRBJ2-3 gives the whole variable domain ETGVTQSPTHLIKTRGQQVTLRCSSQSGHNTVSWYQQALGQGPQFIFQYYREEENGRGNFPPRFSGLQFPNYSSELNVNALELDDSALYLCASSPGTVDDTQYFGPGTRLTVL.

This chain links TRBV2 with TRBJ1-3; D ambiguous. V lost 9 bases and J 0 bases, leaving 6 bases between the germline ends. The CDR3 runs 12 residues. Germline V gene data show CDR1 as SNHLY and CDR2 as FYNNEI. CDR3 region: CASSGSGNTIYF. The CDR3 nucleotides read TGTGCCAGTTCAGGCTCTGGAAACACCATATATTTT.

The V and J genes are TRBV27 and TRBJ1-5, with no clear D. V lost 0 bases and J 0 bases, leaving 9 bases between the germline ends. The CDR3 loop spans 16 amino acids. Per the germline V gene, CDR1 is MNHEY and CDR2 is SMNVEV (reference sequence). The CDR3 reads CASSLSGPYSNQPQHF. DNA of the CDR3: TGTGCCAGCAGTTTATCGGGCCCATATAGCAATCAGCCCCAGCATTTT.

This clone was seen only a few times. This chain connects TRBV9 to TRBJ1-4, with D tentatively TRBD1 (6 bases). The CDR3 is made up of 15 amino acids. V gave up 4 bases and J gave up 6 bases, with 16 bases separating them. Germline CDR1 SGDLS, CDR2 YYNGEE. CDR3 nucleotides: TGTGCCAGCAGCCCTCGGGTAGGGGGTGATGAAAAACTGTTTTTT. Its protein is CASSPRVGGDEKLFF.